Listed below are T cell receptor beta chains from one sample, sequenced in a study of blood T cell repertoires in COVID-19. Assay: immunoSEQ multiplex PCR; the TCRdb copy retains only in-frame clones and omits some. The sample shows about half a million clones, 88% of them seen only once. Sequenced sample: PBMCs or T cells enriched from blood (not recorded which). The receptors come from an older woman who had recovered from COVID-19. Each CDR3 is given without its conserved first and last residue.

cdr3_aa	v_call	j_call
ASSALDRGNSPLH	TRBV2	TRBJ1-6
ASTLAGEDEQY	TRBV2	TRBJ2-7
ASSLSKTSGGQF	TRBV27	TRBJ2-1
ASKKTGLNQPQH	TRBV19	TRBJ1-5
ASSSLRLAGGPVYNEQF	TRBV5-1	TRBJ2-1
ASSQGAGTGNYGYT	TRBV3-1/TRBV3-2	TRBJ1-2
ASSLRPGGGDYNEQF	TRBV5-1	TRBJ2-1
ASSLGGGYASTQY	TRBV5-1	TRBJ2-3
ASSGGGAGELF	TRBV5-1	TRBJ2-2
ATSRGGTGAPDTQY	TRBV15	TRBJ2-3
ASSLSSGQGATGYT	TRBV3-1/TRBV3-2	TRBJ1-2
ASSIAGGYEQY	TRBV19	TRBJ2-7
ASSSGDGYT	TRBV12-3/TRBV12-4	TRBJ1-2
ASSLDMGQGTTGELF	TRBV5-4	TRBJ2-2
ASSLDQTGIGNTIY	TRBV5-1	TRBJ1-3
ASSPLGGGSYNEQF	TRBV18	TRBJ2-1
ASGLFSSQETQY	TRBV12-5	TRBJ2-5
ASSEIRVAGELF	TRBV2	TRBJ2-2
AISGSTGHGYYEQY	TRBV10-3	TRBJ2-7
ASRGVGERRYT	TRBV6-5	TRBJ1-2
ASSAHRGPNTGELF	TRBV9	TRBJ2-2
ASSASTGENYGYT	TRBV10-1	TRBJ1-2
ASSPRGERGAVSSYNEQF	TRBV5-1	TRBJ2-1
ASSNRENTEAF	TRBV18	TRBJ1-1
ASSPLAGPVGTQY	TRBV7-6	TRBJ2-3
ASSPWGGGQETQY	TRBV27	TRBJ2-5
ASSRPIRDSLYGYT	TRBV11-2	TRBJ1-2
SVDTGIYGYT	TRBV29-1	TRBJ1-2
ASSELELAGAKNIQY	TRBV2	TRBJ2-4
ASTEDGQYNEQF	TRBV4-2	TRBJ2-1
ASVNGQGPAQPQH	TRBV19	TRBJ1-5
ASSVTGGGGGYGYT	TRBV2	TRBJ1-2
ASSRQGAGNTIY	TRBV27	TRBJ1-3
ASSFSAGGPGDEQF	TRBV11-3	TRBJ2-1
AWSAQAGQPQH	TRBV30	TRBJ1-5
ASSRPSGGTDTQY	TRBV11-2	TRBJ2-3
SVEDEQSFGYT	TRBV29-1	TRBJ1-2
ASRRGLDNSPLH	TRBV7-8	TRBJ1-6
ASSNYPYGYT	TRBV5-6	TRBJ1-2
ASSERGGINQPQH	TRBV27	TRBJ1-5
ASSWGQYEQY	TRBV5-6	TRBJ2-7
ASSPGLGPGANVLT	TRBV18	TRBJ2-6
ASSVEGDGTEAF	TRBV9	TRBJ1-1
ASSLPDRAREKLF	TRBV5-8	TRBJ1-4
AWSQIGTGYSPLH	TRBV30	TRBJ1-6
ASSQGPSKLGRTILAKNIQY	TRBV3-1/TRBV3-2	TRBJ2-4
ASSEAGQLTIY	TRBV2	TRBJ1-3
ASSSPFGQGRTEAF	TRBV28	TRBJ1-1
AWDRANTGELF	TRBV30	TRBJ2-2
ASRPTGQGEGSPLH	TRBV27	TRBJ1-6
ASTRAGAYGYT	TRBV2	TRBJ1-2
ASSLRTSGETQY	TRBV5-1	TRBJ2-5
ASSVSGGAREQY	TRBV25-1	TRBJ2-7
ASSEIGGFGEKLF	TRBV6-1	TRBJ1-4
ASSLRAGANSPLH	TRBV27	TRBJ1-6
ASSLVGRMKSENSPLH	TRBV5-1	TRBJ1-6
ASSRTGNYGYT	TRBV3-1/TRBV3-2	TRBJ1-2